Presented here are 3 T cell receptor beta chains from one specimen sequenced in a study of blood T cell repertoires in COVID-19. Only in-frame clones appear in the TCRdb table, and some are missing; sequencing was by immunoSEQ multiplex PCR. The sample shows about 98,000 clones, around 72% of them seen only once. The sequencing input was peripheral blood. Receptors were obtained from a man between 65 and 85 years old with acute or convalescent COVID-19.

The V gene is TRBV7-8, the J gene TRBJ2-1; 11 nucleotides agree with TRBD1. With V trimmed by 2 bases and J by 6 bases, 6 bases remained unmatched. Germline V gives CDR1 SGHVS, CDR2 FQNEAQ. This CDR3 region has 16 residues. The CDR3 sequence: CASSLLAGTGGNEQFF. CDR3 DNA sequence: TGTGCCAGCAGCTTATTAGCCGGGACAGGGGGCAATGAGCAGTTCTTC.

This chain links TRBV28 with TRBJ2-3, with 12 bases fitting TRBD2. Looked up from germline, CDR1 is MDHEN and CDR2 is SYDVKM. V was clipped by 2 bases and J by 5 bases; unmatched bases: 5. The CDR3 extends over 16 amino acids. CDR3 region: CASSLASGRARDTQYF. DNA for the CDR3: TGTGCCAGCAGTTTAGCTAGCGGGAGGGCGAGAGATACGCAGTATTTT.

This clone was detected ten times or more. The CDR3 region has the DNA TGTGCCAGCAGCGTAGGCCCGCAGTCCTATAATTCACCCCTCCACTTT. Protein sequence: CASSVGPQSYNSPLHF. This chain connects TRBV9 to TRBJ1-6; no reliable D call. Trimming removed 0 bases from V and 1 base from J, with 8 bases in between. Germline V lookup: CDR1 SGDLS, CDR2 YYNGEE. CDR3 length: 16 amino acids. The full variable domain, its missing parts supplied by reference TRBV9 and TRBJ1-6, is DSGVTQTPKHLITATGQRVTLRCSPRSGDLSVYWYQQSLDQGLQFLIQYYNGEERAKGNILERFSAQQFPDLHSELNLSSLELGDSALYFCASSVGPQSYNSPLHFGNGTRLTVT.